The TCR beta chain under discussion was sequenced for a study of OX40 agonist ivuxolimab in advanced cancers. Study summary: An agonistic anti-OX40 (CD134) antibody, ivuxolimab, was used to treat the patients.

Study results and limitations: Clonal expansion was seen in CD4+ and CD8+ blood T cells by week 6 at 0.1 to 3.0 mg/kg. Low normalized clonal expansion also occurred in some nonresponding patients.

Sequencing was performed with immunoSEQ multiplex PCR; in TCRdb, only in-frame clones are kept and a portion is missing. The profile shows 45,000 or so clones, around 80% of them singletons. The CDR3 totals 17 residues. Looked up from germline, CDR1 is LGHNT and CDR2 is FRNRAP. To note about this clone: The antigen is undetermined. Mismatch with germline at one junction end may stem from a read error. Additional DNA sequences in this sample encode the identical CDR3.

Patients who had autoimmune disease history or got systemic immunosuppression were left out. V usage is TRBV12-5 and J usage is TRBJ2-5; 11 nucleotides line up with TRBD1. The sequences come from CD4+ or CD8+ T cells sorted from blood, collected in a trial of the OX40 agonist ivuxolimab. The sequence came from an adult with an advanced solid tumor such as melanoma, head and neck, liver or kidney cancer. For the CDR3, the DNA is TGTGCCAGTGGTCCCGGGACAGGGGGATCTCTAGTAGAGACCCAGTACTTC. This gives the protein CASGPGTGGSLVETQYF.